This is a list of T cell receptor beta chains from one sample in a study of cytomegalovirus exposure and HLA in healthy donors. TCRdb's copy holds only in-frame clones and misses some; the assay was immunoSEQ multiplex PCR. The table lists 75,000 to 100,000 clones, around 80% of them singletons. Sample: PBMCs. These receptors came from a middle-aged man in good health and CMV-seropositive. Each CDR3 is given with its conserved first and last residue.

J gene	V gene	CDR3 protein
TRBJ2-2	TRBV18	CASSPRGDTGELFF
TRBJ1-4	TRBV28	CASSLTDTNEKLFF
TRBJ2-1	TRBV7-9	CASSSGVLAGPQHNEQFF
TRBJ2-3	TRBV7-8	CASSLSPPRDTQYF
TRBJ2-5	TRBV27	CASKTGTSGTGPETQYF
TRBJ2-3	TRBV2	CASRAGLASDTQYF
TRBJ1-3	TRBV10-2	CASSDVHRRPPGENTIYF
TRBJ1-3	TRBV9	CASSVRGTSGNTIYF
TRBJ2-1	TRBV5-1	CASQLTGTYNEQFF
TRBJ1-3	TRBV9	CASSQGAGGNTIYF
TRBJ1-1	TRBV2	CASSSIRHGNEAFF
TRBJ1-2	TRBV30	CAWTTSITGVGYGYTF
TRBJ1-2	TRBV9	CASSVESGLGYGYTF
TRBJ1-1	TRBV18	CASSPAGQDTEAFF
TRBJ2-3	TRBV29-1	CSASFTSGIDTQYF
TRBJ1-4	TRBV25-1	CASSDRATNEKLFF
TRBJ2-7	TRBV18	CASSPGLAGDYEQYF
TRBJ1-2	TRBV30	CAWSVGDRESSGYTF
TRBJ2-7	TRBV10-3	CAIRGQRFDEQYF
TRBJ2-1	TRBV6-1	CASSGLAGVWNEQFF
TRBJ2-3	TRBV5-4	CASSGTLASTDTQYF
TRBJ2-7	TRBV5-1	CASSFGGSDSYEQYF
TRBJ1-2	TRBV28	CASSTGPYGYTF
TRBJ1-6	TRBV15	CATSPRVGNSPLHF
TRBJ1-2	TRBV6-5	CASSYLRAHYGYTF
TRBJ2-3	TRBV5-6	CASSLAGGLADTQYF
TRBJ2-3	TRBV5-1	CASRTQGENTDTQYF
TRBJ2-7	TRBV10-3	CAITGTSGARSYEQYF
TRBJ2-3	TRBV5-1	CASSSGGITDTQYF
TRBJ2-5	TRBV4-2	CASSQDIDRETQYF
TRBJ2-2	TRBV7-2	CASSSPGVGELFF
TRBJ1-3	TRBV19	CASTNPPGQGGNTIYF
TRBJ2-5	TRBV19	CASSTDQRETQYF
TRBJ2-7	TRBV4-2	CASSQERGWEQYF
TRBJ1-1	TRBV27	CASSKYLSRDLNTEAFF
TRBJ1-1	TRBV7-8	CASSLNTNTEAFF
TRBJ1-5	TRBV28	CASSFSLDQPQHF
TRBJ1-4	TRBV5-7	CASSSDSRGPAKEKLFF
TRBJ2-1	TRBV7-8	CASSLQSAGASYNEQFF
TRBJ2-5	TRBV30	CAHTEGFQETQYF
TRBJ1-2	TRBV2	CASHLQGSYGYTF
TRBJ2-3	TRBV12-5	CASGSSGGVGTQYF
TRBJ1-5	TRBV6-1	CASSGSGSGNQPQHF
TRBJ2-1	TRBV11-2	CASSLLAGSDYNEQFF
TRBJ2-2	TRBV30	CAWNRGTENTGELFF
TRBJ2-1	TRBV30	CAWSVLGGGNYNEQFF
TRBJ2-3	TRBV15	CATSRLRDRGTDTQYF
TRBJ2-4	TRBV7-2	CASSPWGRNIQYF
TRBJ2-3	TRBV19	CASSISAGGGTDTQYF
TRBJ2-2	TRBV5-1	CASSPPGLAGGGTGELFF
TRBJ2-7	TRBV28	CASRTVASYEQYF